The rows below give T cell receptor beta chains drawn from one sample of a study of blood T cell repertoires in COVID-19. The table came from immunoSEQ multiplex PCR; TCRdb's copy has only in-frame clones and leaves some out. Of 93,000 or so clones in the sample, about 90% are singletons; the top ten hold 5% to 7.5%. The material sequenced was peripheral blood. These receptors were collected from a human donor in a cohort sampled during active COVID-19. CDR3s include the opening cysteine and the closing phenylalanine or tryptophan. Each record gives: clone size, J gene, V gene, CDR3 length, D gene, CDR3 DNA, CDR3 protein. D genes are given only for firm matches. The size of a clone is reported for some rows only, either as once, few or many, or as a class for expanded clones.

clone_size: medium-sized
j_call: TRBJ1-2
v_call: TRBV7-3
cdr3_length: 13
d_call: .
cdr3_nt: TGTGCCAGCAGCCCTGGGGGCGACTATGGCTACACCTTC
cdr3_aa: CASSPGGDYGYTF

clone_size: .
j_call: TRBJ1-3
v_call: TRBV19
cdr3_length: 16
d_call: .
cdr3_nt: TGTGCCAGTAGTCGTAGACAGTCCACCTCTGGAAACACCATATATTTT
cdr3_aa: CASSRRQSTSGNTIYF

clone_size: .
j_call: TRBJ2-1
v_call: TRBV18
cdr3_length: 12
d_call: .
cdr3_nt: TGTGCCAGCTCACCAGCGGTGGATGAGCAGTTCTTC
cdr3_aa: CASSPAVDEQFF

clone_size: .
j_call: TRBJ1-2
v_call: TRBV28
cdr3_length: 16
d_call: TRBD1
cdr3_nt: TGTGCCAGCAGCCCCCCTTCCCCGGGACAGGGCTATGGCTACACCTTC
cdr3_aa: CASSPPSPGQGYGYTF

clone_size: .
j_call: TRBJ1-2
v_call: TRBV15
cdr3_length: 15
d_call: .
cdr3_nt: TGTGCCACCAGCAGAGATATGGGGGGTCCCTATGGCTACACCTTC
cdr3_aa: CATSRDMGGPYGYTF

clone_size: .
j_call: TRBJ2-6
v_call: TRBV25-1
cdr3_length: 15
d_call: .
cdr3_nt: TGTGCCAGCAGCCCTCAGGGTTCTGGGGCCAACGTCCTGACTTTC
cdr3_aa: CASSPQGSGANVLTF

clone_size: .
j_call: TRBJ2-3
v_call: TRBV11-2
cdr3_length: 16
d_call: TRBD2
cdr3_nt: TGTGCCAGCAGCTTACTAAGCGGGGGGCTCACAGATACGCAGTATTTT
cdr3_aa: CASSLLSGGLTDTQYF

clone_size: few
j_call: TRBJ2-7
v_call: TRBV7-8
cdr3_length: 15
d_call: .
cdr3_nt: TGTGCCAGCAGCTTAGCGGAGGGGGCCCAGTACGAGCAGTACTTC
cdr3_aa: CASSLAEGAQYEQYF

clone_size: .
j_call: TRBJ1-6
v_call: TRBV19
cdr3_length: 15
d_call: .
cdr3_nt: TGTGCCAGTAGTGGTTTACAGGGCGTTAATTCACCCCTCCACTTT
cdr3_aa: CASSGLQGVNSPLHF

clone_size: .
j_call: TRBJ2-2
v_call: TRBV5-1
cdr3_length: 14
d_call: TRBD1
cdr3_nt: TGCGCCAGCAGCTTCCAGGGGGACACCGGGGAGCTGTTTTTT
cdr3_aa: CASSFQGDTGELFF

clone_size: few
j_call: TRBJ2-7
v_call: TRBV5-4
cdr3_length: 13
d_call: .
cdr3_nt: TGTGCCAGCAGCTCGCCCACATCCTACGAGCAGTACTTC
cdr3_aa: CASSSPTSYEQYF

clone_size: .
j_call: TRBJ1-4
v_call: TRBV3-1/TRBV3-2
cdr3_length: 17
d_call: .
cdr3_nt: TGTGCCAGCAGCCAAGAAGGTTGGGGGGCAACTAATGAAAAACTGTTTTTT
cdr3_aa: CASSQEGWGATNEKLFF

clone_size: .
j_call: TRBJ2-7
v_call: TRBV19
cdr3_length: 13
d_call: TRBD1
cdr3_nt: TGTGCCAGTAGTTTGGGGACAGTAGACGAGCAGTACTTC
cdr3_aa: CASSLGTVDEQYF

clone_size: .
j_call: TRBJ1-2
v_call: TRBV3-1/TRBV3-2
cdr3_length: 15
d_call: TRBD1
cdr3_nt: TGTGCCAGCAGCCAAGAAGGGGGCGAGAACTATGGCTACACCTTC
cdr3_aa: CASSQEGGENYGYTF

clone_size: .
j_call: TRBJ2-5
v_call: TRBV6-5
cdr3_length: 16
d_call: .
cdr3_nt: TGTGCCAGCAGTTACTCCCCCCTCCTAAAACGGGAGACCCAGTACTTC
cdr3_aa: CASSYSPLLKRETQYF

clone_size: few
j_call: TRBJ1-3
v_call: TRBV28
cdr3_length: 15
d_call: .
cdr3_nt: TGTGCCAGCAGTTTGGACACGAGCTCTGGAAACACCATATATTTT
cdr3_aa: CASSLDTSSGNTIYF

clone_size: once
j_call: TRBJ2-2
v_call: TRBV7-8
cdr3_length: 14
d_call: .
cdr3_nt: TGTGCCAGCAGCTTACGGAGGGAGGCCGGGGAGCTGTTTTTT
cdr3_aa: CASSLRREAGELFF

clone_size: .
j_call: TRBJ1-1
v_call: TRBV7-9
cdr3_length: 12
d_call: .
cdr3_nt: TGTGCCAGCAGCGTTTACAGGTTGGAAGCTTTCTTT
cdr3_aa: CASSVYRLEAFF

clone_size: .
j_call: TRBJ2-1
v_call: TRBV10-3
cdr3_length: 15
d_call: TRBD1
cdr3_nt: TGTGCCATCAGTGACCGGGACAGGGGCTACAATGAGCAGTTCTTC
cdr3_aa: CAISDRDRGYNEQFF

clone_size: .
j_call: TRBJ1-2
v_call: TRBV29-1
cdr3_length: 16
d_call: .
cdr3_nt: TGCAGCGTTGGGGGGGATAACCGGGACCAGCCCTATGGCTACACCTTC
cdr3_aa: CSVGGDNRDQPYGYTF

clone_size: .
j_call: TRBJ1-5
v_call: TRBV6-5
cdr3_length: 14
d_call: .
cdr3_nt: TGTGCCAGCAGGGTCTACAGGGAAAATCAGCCCCAGCATTTT
cdr3_aa: CASRVYRENQPQHF

clone_size: .
j_call: TRBJ1-1
v_call: TRBV3-1/TRBV3-2
cdr3_length: 13
d_call: .
cdr3_nt: TGTGCCAGCAGCCAACGGGGGGACACTGAAGCTTTCTTT
cdr3_aa: CASSQRGDTEAFF

clone_size: .
j_call: TRBJ2-5
v_call: TRBV29-1
cdr3_length: 19
d_call: TRBD2
cdr3_nt: TGCAGCGTTGAAGGGTCCACCGCGGGACTAGCGGAGGACCAAGAGACCCAGTACTTC
cdr3_aa: CSVEGSTAGLAEDQETQYF

clone_size: .
j_call: TRBJ2-7
v_call: TRBV7-2
cdr3_length: 15
d_call: TRBD2
cdr3_nt: TGTGCCAGCAGCTTAGTTGCTAGCGGGGCCTACGAGCAGTACTTC
cdr3_aa: CASSLVASGAYEQYF

clone_size: .
j_call: TRBJ2-7
v_call: TRBV7-7
cdr3_length: 15
d_call: .
cdr3_nt: TGTGCTAGCAGCTTAGGGGAAAGCGGCTCCTACGAGCAGTACTTC
cdr3_aa: CASSLGESGSYEQYF